These 14 T cell receptor beta chains share one sample of origin, sequenced in a study of molecular identifiers for immune sequencing clone quantification. TCRdb fed the PCR reads into MiXCR, producing one record per CDR3 protein. The data hold around 9,800 distinct CDR3 sequences, with 15% to 20% observed a single time. Sequencing input: naive CD8+ T cells from blood, with Jurkat cell RNA spiked in. As for subset: FACS-sorted CD8+CD4-CCR7+CD45RA+ naive T cells. The receptors were gathered from a human donor in good health. Some libraries in this study had Jurkat cell RNA spiked in.

V gene TRBV7-9 combines with J gene TRBJ1-1; TRBD1 is a possible D gene (5 bases). CDR1 SEHNR and CDR2 FQNEAQ come from the germline V gene (reference sequence). Between the trimmed V and J ends, which lost 4 bases and 6 bases, there was a span of 24 bases. The length of the CDR3 is 17 residues. The CDR3 reads CASSSSFVRETFPEAFF. The CDR3 DNA sequence: TGTGCCAGCAGCTCCAGCTTTGTCAGGGAAACCTTCCCTGAAGCTTTCTTT.

This clonotype has a count of ten or more. This rearrangement joins TRBV19 to TRBJ2-3; 10 bases match TRBD2. There are 16 residues in the CDR3. Losses at the gene ends were 6 bases for V and 2 bases for J; bases not matched to a gene: 8. Per the germline V gene, CDR1 is LNHDA and CDR2 is SQIVND (reference sequence). CDR3 protein: CASRLSGGTSTDTQYF. The CDR3 DNA reads as TGTGCCAGTAGGCTTAGCGGGGGGACCTCCACAGATACGCAGTATTTT.

This clonotype was seen ten or more times. This sequence joins TRBV27 and TRBJ2-5, with D unresolved. Germline V gene data show CDR1 as MNHEY and CDR2 as SMNVEV (reference sequence). This CDR3 region has 14 residues. V was trimmed by 8 bases and J by 1 base, leaving 14 bases between them. The CDR3 DNA follows: TGTGCCAGCGCCCACTCTGAACTCCAAGAGACCCAGTACTTC. Residues: CASAHSELQETQYF.

This clonotype was detected only once. The chain links TRBV7-9 to TRBJ2-3; TRBD2 aligns across 10 bases. The CDR3 runs to 17 residues. Per germline, CDR1 SEHNR and CDR2 FQNEAQ (reference sequence). Trimming took 1 base from V and 2 from J; bases not matched to a gene: 6. CDR3 region: CASSLGAGGTYTDTQYF. Here the CDR3 DNA reads TGTGCCAGCAGCTTAGGAGCGGGGGGGACCTACACAGATACGCAGTATTTT.

The V and J genes are TRBV20-1 and TRBJ2-3; 10 bases line up with TRBD2. The CDR3 has 16 residues. Trimming took 1 base from V and 3 from J; bases not matched to a gene: 7. From germline, CDR1 is DFQATT and CDR2 SNEGSKA (reference sequence). The CDR3 protein is CSARGLAGAGTDTQYF. Here the CDR3 DNA reads TGCAGTGCTAGAGGGCTAGCGGGGGCAGGGACAGATACGCAGTATTTT.

Judged by abundance, this clonotype is medium-sized. J is TRBJ1-1 and V is TRBV15; D unclear. This CDR3 spans 15 amino acids. Germline assignment: CDR1 LNHNV and CDR2 YYDKDF (reference sequence). Trimming left V 1 base short and J 0 bases short, with 9 bases between. The CDR3 DNA follows: TGTGCCACCAGCAGAGTTAGAGGGATGAACACTGAAGCTTTCTTT. This codes for CATSRVRGMNTEAFF. The complete variable domain, with remaining parts taken from reference TRBV15 and TRBJ1-1, reads DAMVIQNPRYQVTQFGKPVTLSCSQTLNHNVMYWYQQKSSQAPKLLFHYYDKDFNNEADTPDNFQSRRPNTSFCFLDIRSPGLGDTAMYLCATSRVRGMNTEAFFGQGTRLTVV.

This clonotype is medium-sized by share. The rearrangement uses TRBV4-1 and TRBJ2-1; 10 nucleotides agree with TRBD2. The CDR3 is 16 amino acids. Per germline, CDR1 MGHRA and CDR2 YSYEKL. The trim removed 4 bases at V and 5 bases at J, leaving 8 bases unmatched. The CDR3 region is CASSRGLAAKNNEQFF. The CDR3 DNA reads TGCGCCAGCAGCCGAGGACTAGCGGCCAAGAACAATGAGCAGTTCTTC.

This clonotype is medium-sized. J is TRBJ2-7 and V is TRBV5-1; 7 bases are shared with TRBD2. Germline V lookup: CDR1 SGHRS, CDR2 YFSETQ. V gave up 2 bases and J gave up 2 bases; unmatched junction bases: 4. The CDR3 totals 14 residues. The CDR3 sequence: CASSFSSGPYEQYF. CDR3 nucleotide sequence: TGCGCCAGCAGCTTCTCTAGCGGCCCCTACGAGCAGTACTTC.

By share, this clonotype counts as medium-sized. V usage is TRBV4-3 and J usage is TRBJ1-1, with D unresolved. The CDR3 totals 13 residues. The germline gives CDR1 LGHNA, CDR2 YSLEER. Trimming pared 0 bases from V and 2 bases from J, leaving 4 bases between. For the CDR3, the DNA is TGCGCCAGCAGCCAAGAGGACAACACTGAAGCTTTCTTT. Protein: CASSQEDNTEAFF.

By share, this clonotype ranks as medium-sized (0.01 to 0.1%). The chain is built from TRBV23-1 and TRBJ1-4; D is possibly TRBD1 (6 bases). TRBV23-1 is annotated as an ORF whose role is uncertain. Trimming cost V 0 bases and J 2 bases, with 7 bases left between them. This CDR3 spans 15 amino acids. CDR3 loop: CASSQSGGTNEKLFF. The CDR3 nucleotides read TGCGCCAGCAGTCAATCGGGGGGCACTAATGAAAAACTGTTTTTT.

This clonotype is deemed medium-sized. This chain connects TRBV27 to TRBJ2-7, with D perhaps matching TRBD1 (5 bases). Per germline, CDR1 MNHEY and CDR2 SMNVEV (reference sequence). CDR3 size: 13 residues. V was clipped by 5 bases and J by 2 bases, with 10 bases between them. The CDR3 DNA reads TGTGCCAGCAGTCAGGGCCCGCCCTACGAGCAGTACTTC. Protein: CASSQGPPYEQYF.

The genes are TRBV4-1 and TRBJ2-1, with D hard to call. The V and J ends lost 3 bases and 4 bases respectively, with 10 bases between them. Germline CDR1 reads MGHRA; CDR2 reads YSYEKL. The CDR3 is 14 residues long. The CDR3, as DNA: TGCGCCAGCAGCCATCACGACGGATACAATGAGCAGTTCTTC. Amino acid sequence: CASSHHDGYNEQFF.

This clonotype is medium-sized by share. The chain employs TRBV20-1 and TRBJ2-7, with no clear D. V dropped 6 bases and J dropped 0 bases, with 12 bases sitting between them. The CDR3 consists of 13 residues. CDR1 is DFQATT, CDR2 SNEGSKA, per germline (reference sequence). CDR3 nucleotide sequence: TGCAGTGCCAGCCCAGCGAGCTCCTACGAGCAGTACTTC. Residues: CSASPASSYEQYF.

This clonotype came up many times. The CDR3 region has the DNA TGCGCCAGCAGCCTACGGGACTTGAGCTCCTACGAGCAGTACTTC. Protein sequence: CASSLRDLSSYEQYF. The gene calls are TRBV4-1 and TRBJ2-7, with a weak D call TRBD2 (6 bases). Trimming took off 4 bases at V and 0 bases at J, with 13 bases between the two ends. This CDR3 contains 15 residues. Germline loops: CDR1 MGHRA, CDR2 YSYEKL.